Described below is a single TCR beta chain sequence and its context. It has no known antigen specificity. Qualities for individual bases were not recorded, and no much larger clone is one base off. Libraries came from PCR. Reads for this sample came from an Illumina HiSeq 4000. Bulk TCR libraries were made following a previously described method, with the TCR primers given in Table S5. The Qiagen AllPrep DNA/RNA kit was used to purify total RNA. Before analysis, reads from multiple sequencing runs of the same library were pooled. The original pipeline was this. Only reads with exact TCR constant sequence were kept, trimmed to 150 nt, and grouped by their 12-nt molecular barcodes. Reads in each barcode group were sub-clustered using a 15% Levenshtein threshold, and a quality-weighted consensus sequence was built for each RNA molecule. Non-functional sequences were removed, as were lower-count sequences one edit away from another. Based on fitting two negative binomial distributions, any barcode sub-cluster with under 20% of the maximum read count was discarded. The public reads were reprocessed in TCRdb via fastp at Q25 and MiXCR, keeping in-frame beta chains. Entries that share a CDR3 protein sequence are merged under the most common genes and DNA. These V and J calls rely on TCRdb rather than the paper's analysis. Present in this sample are 460,000 or so distinct CDR3 sequences, about a fifth of which were seen just once. The ten largest clones capture about 0.84% of the sample.

This sample is part of a study of molecular identifiers for immune sequencing clone quantification (dated by TCRdb to between 2017 and 2018). About the investigation overall: For a replicate experiment, the RNA from either approximately 20,000 or 100,000 naive CD8 T cells was divided into five aliquots, and four of those aliquots went on to sequencing. The study was a methods study using CD8 T cells to benchmark molecular-identifier clustering-based TCR repertoire sequencing (MIDCIRS) and TCR RNA copy counting. Beyond this particular receptor, the publication reports: The sizes of highly expanded clones could end up underestimated when identical TCR molecules share a barcode. Modeling indicated approximately 3.1 TCR RNA copies recovered per cell, compared with 9.5 to 10 by digital PCR, which implies a capture efficiency of approximately 30%. Spiked-in Jurkat TCR RNA equivalent to a single cell was reported to be detectable even among more than 900,000 naive CD8 T cells. In CMV-specific effector cells, over 99% of molecules were held by clones above 20 RNA copies, whereas under 1% of molecules were held by such clones in naive cells. When barcode sub-clustering was not used, chimeric consensus sequences inflated TCR diversity, with chimeras reaching as high as 47%. The naive libraries included spiked-in Jurkat TCR RNA (about 11 copies' worth), and this RNA is not part of the donor repertoire.

CDR1 SNHLY and CDR2 FYNNEI were looked up in the germline V gene. Relative to germline, V is 3 bases shorter and J is 4 bases shorter, with 15 bases between their ends. Measured from the cysteine to the phenylalanine, the CDR3 is 15 residues long. Only the CDR3 DNA stays, 45 bases, in frame from base 1. Libraries of naive CD8 T cells were built from approximately 22,000 to 940,000 sorted cells, with 10%, 30% or 50% of the purified RNA used. Naive CD8 T cells, defined as CD8+CD4-CCR7+CD45RA+, were FACS-sorted into RLT Plus buffer on a BD FACSAria II. Around 11 TCR copies' worth of Jurkat RNA were spiked into roughly 19,000-1,000,000 naive CD8 T cell samples to test detection sensitivity. Enrichment of CD8 T cells was performed with RosetteSep CD8+ T Cell Enrichment Cocktail and Ficoll-Paque, after which ACK red cell lysis was carried out.

This TCR was recovered from a human donor in good health. Some libraries in this study had Jurkat cell RNA spiked in. The sequenced sample consisted of naive CD8+ T cells from blood, with Jurkat cell RNA spiked in. The cell subset or site label corresponds to: FACS-sorted CD8+CD4-CCR7+CD45RA+ naive T cells. The chain uses TRBV2 and TRBJ1-2; a tentative D match to TRBD1 spans 5 bases. The CDR3 protein sequence reads: CASSERARAFYGYTF. The DNA sequence follows: TGTGCCAGCAGTGAGAGGGCCAGGGCCTTCTATGGCTACACCTTC.